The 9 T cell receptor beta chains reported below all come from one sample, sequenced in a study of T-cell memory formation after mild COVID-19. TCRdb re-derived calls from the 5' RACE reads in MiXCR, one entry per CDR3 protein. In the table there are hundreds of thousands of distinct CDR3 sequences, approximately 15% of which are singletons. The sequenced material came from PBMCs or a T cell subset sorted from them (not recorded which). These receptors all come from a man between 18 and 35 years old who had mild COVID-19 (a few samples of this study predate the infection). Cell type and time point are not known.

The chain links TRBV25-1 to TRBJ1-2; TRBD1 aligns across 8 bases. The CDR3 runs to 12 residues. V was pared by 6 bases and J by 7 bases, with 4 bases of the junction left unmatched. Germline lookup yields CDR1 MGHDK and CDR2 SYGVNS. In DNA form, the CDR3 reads TGTGCCAGCAGGTCAGGGGGCTTTGGCTACACCTTC. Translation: CASRSGGFGYTF.

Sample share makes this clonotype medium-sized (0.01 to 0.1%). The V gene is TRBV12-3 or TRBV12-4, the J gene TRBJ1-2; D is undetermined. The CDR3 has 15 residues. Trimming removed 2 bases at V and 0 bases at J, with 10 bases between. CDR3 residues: CASSLISLANYGYTF. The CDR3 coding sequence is TGTGCCAGCAGTTTAATCTCCCTAGCTAACTATGGCTACACCTTC.

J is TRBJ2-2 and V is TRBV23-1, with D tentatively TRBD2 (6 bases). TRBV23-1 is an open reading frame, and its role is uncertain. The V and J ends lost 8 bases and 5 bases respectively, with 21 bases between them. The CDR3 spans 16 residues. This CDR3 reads CASDDRDSEGTGELFF. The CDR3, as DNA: TGCGCCAGCGATGACCGGGACTCCGAAGGGACCGGGGAGCTGTTTTTT.

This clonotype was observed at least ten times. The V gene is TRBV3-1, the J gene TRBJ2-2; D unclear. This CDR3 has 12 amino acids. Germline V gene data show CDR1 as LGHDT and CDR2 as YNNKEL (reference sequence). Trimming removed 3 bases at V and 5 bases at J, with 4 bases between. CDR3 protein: CASSQETGELFF. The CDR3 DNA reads TGTGCCAGCAGCCAGGAGACCGGGGAGCTGTTTTTT.

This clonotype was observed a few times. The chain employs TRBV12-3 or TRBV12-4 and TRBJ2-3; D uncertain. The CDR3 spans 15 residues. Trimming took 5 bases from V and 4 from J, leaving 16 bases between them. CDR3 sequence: CASSPQHSTSDTQYF. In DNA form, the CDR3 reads TGTGCCAGCAGTCCGCAACATTCTACGTCAGATACGCAGTATTTT.

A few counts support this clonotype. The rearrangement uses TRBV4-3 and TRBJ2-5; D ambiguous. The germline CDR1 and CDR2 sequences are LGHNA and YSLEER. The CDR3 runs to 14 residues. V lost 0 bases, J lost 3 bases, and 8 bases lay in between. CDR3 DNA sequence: TGCGCCAGCAGCCAAGAAGTTCATGAAGAGACCCAGTACTTC. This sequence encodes CASSQEVHEETQYF.

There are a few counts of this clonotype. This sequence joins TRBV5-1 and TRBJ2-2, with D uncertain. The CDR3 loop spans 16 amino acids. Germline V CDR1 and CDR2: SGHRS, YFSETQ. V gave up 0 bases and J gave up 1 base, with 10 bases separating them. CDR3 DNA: TGCGCCAGCAGCTTGGTAGGGTCAGGGAACACCGGGGAGCTGTTTTTT. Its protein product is CASSLVGSGNTGELFF.

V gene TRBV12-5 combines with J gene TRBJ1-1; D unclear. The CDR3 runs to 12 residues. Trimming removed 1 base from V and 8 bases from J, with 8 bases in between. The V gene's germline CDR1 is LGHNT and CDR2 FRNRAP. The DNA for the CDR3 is TGTGCTAGTGGTTTGGGGGCCCTAGAAGCTTTCTTT. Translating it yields CASGLGALEAFF.

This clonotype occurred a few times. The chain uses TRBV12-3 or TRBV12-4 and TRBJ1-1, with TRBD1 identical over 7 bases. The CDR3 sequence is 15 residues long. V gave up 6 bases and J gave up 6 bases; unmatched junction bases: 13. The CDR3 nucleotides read TGTGCCAGCAGCCCCCGTGGGTCGACAGGGTCTGAAGCTTTCTTT. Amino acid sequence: CASSPRGSTGSEAFF.